The 12 T cell receptor beta chains reported below all come from one sample, sequenced in a study of regulatory T cells in long-lasting Graves disease. Time point given: newly diagnosed GD, antithyroid drugs for less than 3 months. RNA extracted from PBMCs served as the sequencing template. Investigators prepared the TCR beta libraries by applying iRepertoire HTBI primers and Arm-PCR of CDR3 regions. TCRdb processed the multiplex PCR reads anew with MiXCR; each CDR3 protein has one entry. The profile shows about half a million distinct CDR3 sequences, 9.5% to 15% of them singletons. These same data were also listed under a study on T cells in Graves' hyperthyroidism and ophthalmopathy.

The sequences come from peripheral blood mononuclear cells (PBMCs), collected at new diagnosis, from a patient treated with antithyroid drugs. Receptors originate from a woman in her 30s with Graves disease.

This clonotype was recorded many times. V and J are TRBV11-2 and TRBJ2-3; possibly TRBD2 for D (6 bases). CDR1 is SGHAT, CDR2 FQNNGV, per germline. The CDR3 runs to 19 residues. V lost 0 bases, J lost 1 base, and 20 bases lay in between. Here the CDR3 reads CASSLDGIAAALGTDTQYF. The CDR3 nucleotides are TGTGCCAGCAGCTTAGATGGAATAGCGGCCGCTCTTGGCACAGATACGCAGTATTTT.

V is TRBV20-1 and J is TRBJ2-1; D gene uncertain. Germline V gene sequence: CDR1 DFQATT, CDR2 SNEGSKA (reference sequence). The CDR3 has 15 amino acids. Trimming cost V 1 base and J 10 bases, with 20 bases left between them. CDR3 amino acids: CSARASYYSGREQFF. The CDR3, as DNA: TGCAGTGCTAGAGCCTCGTACTACTCAGGCCGAGAGCAGTTCTTC.

In this sample, this clonotype turned up a few times. The J gene is TRBJ1-5, the V gene TRBV6-1, with D uncertain. V shed 7 bases and J shed 0 bases, with 13 bases lying between them. Germline V gene data show CDR1 as MNHNS and CDR2 as SASEGT. The CDR3 extends over 15 amino acids. The CDR3 DNA sequence: TGTGCCAGCAAAAGAGGGCAACATAGCAATCAGCCCCAGCATTTT. It yields the protein CASKRGQHSNQPQHF.

This clonotype showed up many times. In nucleotides, the CDR3 is TGTGCCAGCAGTTTCGAGGGAGGGGGCACTGAAGCTTTCTTT. Translating it yields CASSFEGGGTEAFF. This chain links TRBV12-3 or TRBV12-4 with TRBJ1-1; D is perhaps TRBD1 (6 bases). Trimming left V 3 bases short and J 4 bases short, with 12 bases between. This CDR3 is 14 amino acids long.

This clonotype was counted many times. The CDR3 DNA reads as TGTGCCAGTAGTGTCGGGCCCCAGGGGGCGGTGTACGAGCAGTACTTC. Encoded protein: CASSVGPQGAVYEQYF. V is TRBV19 and J is TRBJ2-7, with TRBD1 matching 8 bases. From germline, CDR1 is LNHDA and CDR2 SQIVND (reference sequence). This CDR3 is 16 amino acids long. The V gene end was trimmed by 5 bases and the J gene end by 4 bases; junction bases not matched to a gene: 13.

The chain recombines TRBV6-5 with TRBJ2-7; D is ambiguous. The CDR3 is 16 amino acids. Germline CDR1 MNHEY, CDR2 SVGAGI. V lost 4 bases and J lost 9, with 25 bases in between. CDR3 protein: CASSSLSALVGHGQYF. The CDR3 region has the DNA TGTGCCAGCAGTTCATTATCGGCCCTCGTCGGTCACGGGCAGTACTTC.

The table lists this clonotype with many counts. V is TRBV5-1 and J is TRBJ2-7; weak D call: TRBD2 (5 bases). Germline V lookup: CDR1 SGHRS, CDR2 YFSETQ. This CDR3 has 15 amino acids. The V end lost 1 base, the J end lost 5 bases, and 16 bases lay between the germline ends. The CDR3 sequence: CASSLSARDLNEQYF. The CDR3 DNA is TGCGCCAGCAGCTTGTCGGCTCGGGATCTCAACGAGCAGTACTTC.

This clonotype was seen repeatedly, ten times or more. The gene calls are TRBV7-2 and TRBJ2-7, with 8 bases that match TRBD2. The J segment lost 6 bases and the V segment lost 3 bases, leaving 13 bases of the junction unmatched. This CDR3 is 16 amino acids long. Germline V CDR1 and CDR2: SGHTA, FQGNSA. The CDR3 spells CASSFTGTSGLGEQYF. The DNA of the CDR3 is TGTGCCAGCAGCTTCACCGGGACTAGTGGGTTAGGCGAGCAGTACTTC. Looking up the rest from reference TRBV7-2 and TRBJ2-7 gives the full variable domain: GAGVSQSPSNKVTEKGKDVELRCDPISGHTALYWYRQSLGQGLEFLIYFQGNSAPDKSGLPSDRFSAERTGGSVSTLTIQRTQQEDSAVYLCASSFTGTSGLGEQYFGPGTRLTVT.

The CDR3 region is CASKQRSGNTIYF. The CDR3 DNA reads TGTGCCAGCAAACAGCGGAGTGGAAACACCATATATTTT. The chain recombines TRBV2 with TRBJ1-3; D is uncertain. The germline V and J ends were trimmed by 7 bases and 3 bases, with 10 bases remaining between them. This CDR3 comprises 13 residues. Germline loops: CDR1 SNHLY, CDR2 FYNNEI.

The rearrangement links TRBV20-1 to TRBJ2-1; D is perhaps TRBD1 (5 bases). The ends were cut back, 1 base at V and 2 bases at J, with 9 bases in the middle. The germline V gene has CDR1 DFQATT and CDR2 SNEGSKA (reference sequence). The CDR3 has 14 residues. The CDR3 is CSARGETAYNEQFF. The CDR3 region has the DNA TGCAGTGCTAGAGGCGAGACAGCCTACAATGAGCAGTTCTTC.

This clonotype was seen a handful of times. This chain joins TRBV28 and TRBJ1-4; 8 bases are a match to TRBD1. V lost 5 bases and J lost 6; bases outside the gene matches: 5. The CDR3 has 14 amino acids. Per the germline V gene, CDR1 is MDHEN and CDR2 is SYDVKM. The CDR3 DNA follows: TGTGCCAGCAGTCCCCCGGGACAGGATGAAAAACTGTTTTTT. This sequence encodes CASSPPGQDEKLFF.

In this sample, this clonotype turned up many times. The chain uses TRBV20-1 and TRBJ2-3; D ambiguous. This CDR3 contains 14 residues. V dropped 5 bases and J dropped 2 bases, with 14 bases sitting between them. Germline V CDR1 and CDR2: DFQATT, SNEGSKA (reference sequence). The CDR3 region has the DNA TGCAGTGCTGCCCCTCGAACGGCCACAGATACGCAGTATTTT. Encoded protein: CSAAPRTATDTQYF.